The rows below give T cell receptor beta chains drawn from one sample of a study of blood T cell repertoires in COVID-19. Clones were read by immunoSEQ multiplex PCR, and TCRdb kept only the in-frame ones, dropping some. This sample has 200,000 to 250,000 clones; approximately 80% occur once, and the top ten carry roughly 3.5%. The sequencing input was PBMCs or T cells enriched from blood (not recorded which). The origin of the receptors is a woman aged 60-70 years who had recovered from COVID-19. The CDR3 runs from the conserved cysteine through the conserved F or W. The D gene is left open where the match is weak. Rows give clone size only sometimes, using once, few, many, or a class for an expanded clone.

TRBJ1-1,-,-,TRBV29-1,CSVGLVGGTEAFF,TGCAGCGTTGGGTTGGTGGGAGGCACTGAAGCTTTCTTT
TRBJ2-2,-,TRBD1,TRBV11-3,CASSSGGTGNTGELFF,TGTGCCAGCAGCTCTGGGGGGACAGGGAACACCGGGGAGCTGTTTTTT
TRBJ2-3,-,TRBD2,TRBV6-2/TRBV6-3,CASSYSTALAGGPDTQYF,TGTGCCAGCAGTTACTCGACCGCCCTAGCGGGGGGGCCAGATACGCAGTATTTT
TRBJ1-2,-,TRBD1,TRBV14,CASSRPGTGGAPYGYTF,TGTGCCAGCAGCCGTCCCGGGACAGGGGGCGCCCCCTATGGCTACACCTTC
TRBJ1-1,few,-,TRBV7-9,CASSRPRGTEAFF,TGTGCCAGCAGCCGCCCCCGGGGCACTGAAGCTTTCTTT
TRBJ1-5,-,TRBD1,TRBV7-8,CASSDRVTRQPQHF,TGTGCCAGCAGTGACAGGGTCACACGTCAGCCCCAGCATTTT
TRBJ2-1,-,TRBD1,TRBV3-1/TRBV3-2,CASSQDRDSYNEQFF,TGTGCCAGCAGCCAAGATAGGGACAGTTACAATGAGCAGTTCTTC
TRBJ1-1,once,TRBD1,TRBV6-2/TRBV6-3,CASSNTGQGYTEAFF,TGTGCCAGCAGTAACACGGGACAGGGGTACACTGAAGCTTTCTTT
TRBJ1-6,-,-,TRBV3-1/TRBV3-2,CASRHGQGPTYVDSPLHF,TGTGCCAGCAGACATGGGCAGGGGCCCACCTATGTGGATTCACCCCTCCACTTT
TRBJ1-6,-,TRBD1,TRBV3-1/TRBV3-2,CASSLGTGYNSPLHF,TGTGCCAGCAGCCTCGGGACAGGGTATAATTCACCCCTCCACTTT
TRBJ2-1,-,-,TRBV4-3,CASSQDTGRSYNEQFF,TGCGCCAGCAGCCAAGATACAGGTCGCTCCTACAATGAGCAGTTCTTC
TRBJ1-4,-,-,TRBV7-2,CASSPGESATNEKLFF,TGTGCCAGCAGCCCCGGAGAGTCTGCAACTAATGAAAAACTGTTTTTT
TRBJ2-2,-,-,TRBV12-5,CASGLVLPSGELFF,TGTGCTAGTGGTTTGGTACTTCCATCCGGGGAGCTGTTTTTT
TRBJ1-1,-,TRBD1,TRBV7-9,CASSHGQGPHEAFF,TGTGCCAGCAGCCATGGACAGGGCCCGCATGAAGCTTTCTTT
TRBJ2-5,many,TRBD2,TRBV2,CASKQRGGGYETQYF,TGTGCCAGCAAACAGCGGGGGGGCGGGTATGAGACCCAGTACTTC
TRBJ2-1,-,-,TRBV7-9,CASSFINEQFF,TGTGCCAGCAGCTTCATCAATGAGCAGTTCTTC
TRBJ1-1,-,-,TRBV29-1,CSVVRQVTEAFF,TGCAGCGTTGTCAGACAGGTCACTGAAGCTTTCTTT
TRBJ1-2,-,TRBD1,TRBV28,CASRQGALNYGYTF,TGTGCCAGTCGACAGGGGGCGCTCAACTATGGCTACACCTTC
TRBJ2-1,few,-,TRBV12-3/TRBV12-4,CASSPLSNEQFF,TGTGCCAGCAGTCCGCTTAGCAATGAGCAGTTCTTC
TRBJ1-6,-,-,TRBV19,CASSMGTTEYNSPLHF,TGTGCCAGTAGTATGGGAACGACAGAGTATAATTCACCCCTCCACTTT
TRBJ1-3,-,-,TRBV4-2,CASSQDRFPSGNTIYF,TGTGCCAGCAGCCAAGATAGATTTCCCTCTGGAAACACCATATATTTT
TRBJ1-2,-,-,TRBV2,CASSEVKQGPAGYTF,TGTGCCAGCAGTGAGGTAAAACAGGGCCCGGCGGGCTACACCTTC
TRBJ1-2,once,-,TRBV29-1,CSVETGRDYGYTF,TGCAGCGTTGAAACGGGCAGGGACTATGGCTACACCTTC
TRBJ2-7,-,TRBD1,TRBV3-1/TRBV3-2,CASSQEMTGPYEQYF,TGTGCCAGCAGCCAAGAAATGACAGGGCCCTACGAGCAGTACTTC
TRBJ2-1,few,TRBD2,TRBV19,CASSIKRGGSYNEQFF,TGTGCCAGTAGTATCAAGCGGGGGGGCTCCTACAATGAGCAGTTCTTC
TRBJ2-1,once,-,TRBV10-3,CAITAVRGENEQFF,TGTGCCATCACCGCGGTTCGGGGTGAAAATGAGCAGTTCTTC
TRBJ1-2,-,-,TRBV29-1,CSGSAGDYGYTF,TGCAGCGGCTCGGCAGGGGACTATGGCTACACCTTC
TRBJ1-2,-,-,TRBV6-4,CASSDSPDYGYTF,TGTGCCAGCAGTGACTCCCCGGACTATGGCTACACCTTC
TRBJ2-1,-,-,TRBV4-3,CASSQDAGRNEQFF,TGCGCCAGCAGCCAAGACGCTGGCAGGAATGAGCAGTTCTTC
TRBJ2-1,-,TRBD2,TRBV2,CASIERGTRKNEQFF,TGTGCCAGCATTGAGCGGGGCACTAGGAAGAATGAGCAGTTCTTC
TRBJ1-3,-,-,TRBV6-4,CASSDFRGLAGNTIYF,TGTGCCAGCAGTGATTTTAGGGGACTCGCTGGAAACACCATATATTTT
TRBJ1-1,-,-,TRBV28,CASSTDTTFF,TGTGCCAGCAGTACCGACACCACTTTCTTT
TRBJ1-4,-,-,TRBV7-2,CASSPNTYSTNEKLFF,TGTGCCAGCAGCCCAAATACGTACTCAACTAATGAAAAACTGTTTTTT
TRBJ1-5,few,-,TRBV2,CASSGVGLEPQHF,TGTGCCAGCAGTGGCGTGGGGCTCGAGCCCCAGCATTTT
TRBJ1-2,-,-,TRBV5-6,CASSLVRQIGLGYSF,TGTGCCAGCAGCTTGGTCCGACAAATAGGCTTGGGCTATTCCTTC
TRBJ2-2,few,-,TRBV19,CASRIPGSGELFF,TGTGCCAGTAGAATACCAGGTTCCGGGGAGCTGTTTTTT
TRBJ2-3,-,-,TRBV9,CASSVGVGGGGISTTDTQYF,TGTGCCAGCAGCGTAGGGGTTGGAGGGGGCGGGATTTCTACCACAGATACGCAGTATTTT
TRBJ1-4,-,-,TRBV7-9,CASRPVRGTNEKLFF,TGTGCCAGCAGACCCGTCAGGGGTACTAATGAAAAACTGTTTTTT
TRBJ2-7,-,-,TRBV7-9,CASSSYLGRGQSYEQYF,TGTGCCAGCAGCTCGTATCTCGGCAGGGGTCAATCCTACGAGCAGTACTTC
TRBJ1-1,-,TRBD1,TRBV6-5,CASSYSGTGRYTEAFF,TGTGCCAGCAGTTACTCGGGGACAGGGAGGTACACTGAAGCTTTCTTT
TRBJ2-1,-,-,TRBV5-5,CASSLGSGSYNEQFF,TGTGCCAGCAGCTTGGGTAGCGGCTCCTACAATGAGCAGTTCTTC
TRBJ2-1,-,-,TRBV5-4,CASSLVAGNEQFF,TGTGCCAGCAGCTTGGTGGCAGGGAATGAGCAGTTCTTC
TRBJ2-2,-,TRBD2,TRBV18,CASSPRTSGSIGELFF,TGTGCCAGCTCACCCCGGACTAGCGGGAGTATCGGGGAGCTGTTTTTT
TRBJ1-5,-,-,TRBV19,CASSIGGQNNQPQHF,TGTGCCAGTAGTATAGGCGGACAGAACAATCAGCCCCAGCATTTT
TRBJ2-7,-,TRBD1,TRBV19,CATRRTGATYEQYF,TGTGCCACCAGAAGGACAGGGGCTACATACGAGCAGTACTTC
TRBJ2-1,-,-,TRBV6-6,CASEDSSSYNEQFF,TGTGCCAGCGAAGACTCCAGCTCCTACAATGAGCAGTTCTTC
TRBJ2-7,-,-,TRBV18,CASSPMNRENYEQYF,TGTGCCAGCTCACCAATGAACAGGGAAAACTACGAGCAGTACTTC
TRBJ1-5,-,TRBD1,TRBV23-1,CARRCIQGNNQPQHF,TGCGCCCGGCGGTGCATACAGGGGAACAATCAGCCCCAGCATTTT
TRBJ2-7,once,TRBD1,TRBV18,CASSPDRGISSYEQYF,TGTGCCAGCTCACCAGACAGGGGTATTAGCTCCTACGAGCAGTACTTC
TRBJ2-3,-,-,TRBV4-3,CASSQGGSTDTQYF,TGCGCCAGCAGCCAAGGAGGATCCACAGATACGCAGTATTTT
TRBJ2-7,-,TRBD1,TRBV12-3/TRBV12-4,CASARDRAYEQYF,TGTGCCAGCGCAAGGGACAGAGCCTACGAGCAGTACTTC
TRBJ1-5,-,-,TRBV27,CASSLSMFDLYTRHEGVAQHF,TGTGCCAGCAGTTTATCGATGTTCGACCTCTACACCAGGCATGAAGGTGTTGCCCAGCATTTT